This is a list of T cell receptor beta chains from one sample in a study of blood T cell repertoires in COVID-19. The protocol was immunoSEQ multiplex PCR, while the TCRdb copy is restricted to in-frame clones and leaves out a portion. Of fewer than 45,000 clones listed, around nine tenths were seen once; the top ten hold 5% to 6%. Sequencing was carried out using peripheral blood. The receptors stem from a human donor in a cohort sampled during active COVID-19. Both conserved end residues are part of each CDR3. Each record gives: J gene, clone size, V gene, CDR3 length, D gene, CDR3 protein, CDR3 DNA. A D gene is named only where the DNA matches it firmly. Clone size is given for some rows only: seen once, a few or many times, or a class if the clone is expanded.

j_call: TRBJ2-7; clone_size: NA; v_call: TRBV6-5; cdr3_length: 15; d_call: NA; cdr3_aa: CASSYRDRVLYEQYF; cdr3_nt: TGTGCCAGCAGTTACCGAGACAGAGTCCTGTACGAGCAGTACTTC
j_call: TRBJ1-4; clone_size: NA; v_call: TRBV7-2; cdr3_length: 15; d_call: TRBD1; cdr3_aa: CASSLGDRDNEKLFF; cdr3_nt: TGTGCCAGCAGCTTAGGCGACAGGGACAATGAAAAACTGTTTTTT
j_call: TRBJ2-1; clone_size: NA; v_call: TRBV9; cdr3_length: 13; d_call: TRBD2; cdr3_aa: CASSAGGFNEQFF; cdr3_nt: TGTGCCAGCAGCGCGGGAGGGTTCAATGAGCAGTTCTTC
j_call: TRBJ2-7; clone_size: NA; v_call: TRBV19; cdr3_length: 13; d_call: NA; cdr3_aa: CASSQASSYEQYF; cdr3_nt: TGTGCCAGTAGTCAGGCCAGCTCCTACGAGCAGTACTTC
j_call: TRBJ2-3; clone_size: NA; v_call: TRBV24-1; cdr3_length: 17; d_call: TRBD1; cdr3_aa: CATSEDRNWVCTDTQYF; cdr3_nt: TGTGCCACCAGTGAGGACAGGAACTGGGTATGCACAGATACGCAGTATTTT
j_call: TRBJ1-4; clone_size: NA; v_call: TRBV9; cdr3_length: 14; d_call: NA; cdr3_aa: CASSVGWRGEKLFF; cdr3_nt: TGTGCCAGCAGCGTTGGATGGCGCGGTGAAAAACTGTTTTTT
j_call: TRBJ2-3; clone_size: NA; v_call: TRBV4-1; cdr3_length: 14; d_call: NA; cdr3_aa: CASSQEQFVDTQYF; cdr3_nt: TGCGCCAGCAGCCAAGAACAATTTGTAGATACGCAGTATTTT
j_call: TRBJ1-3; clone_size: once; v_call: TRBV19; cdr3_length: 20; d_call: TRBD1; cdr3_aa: CASTGGRNGQAVFSGNTIYF; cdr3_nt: TGTGCCAGTACAGGAGGTCGAAATGGACAGGCCGTATTCTCTGGAAACACCATATATTTT
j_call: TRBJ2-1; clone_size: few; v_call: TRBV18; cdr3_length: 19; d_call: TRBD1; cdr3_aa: CASSPLIGPGQGQNNEQFF; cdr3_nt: TGTGCCAGCTCACCACTTATAGGTCCGGGACAGGGACAAAACAATGAGCAGTTCTTC
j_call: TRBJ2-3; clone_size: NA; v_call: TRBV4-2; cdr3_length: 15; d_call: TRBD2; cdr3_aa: CASSLQRGGTDTQYF; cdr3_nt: TGTGCCAGCAGCCTTCAGCGGGGGGGCACAGATACGCAGTATTTT
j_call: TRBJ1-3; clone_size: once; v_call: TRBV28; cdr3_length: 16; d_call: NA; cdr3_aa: CASSPSGGTRGNTIYF; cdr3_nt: TGTGCCAGCAGTCCCAGCGGAGGGACGAGAGGAAACACCATATATTTT
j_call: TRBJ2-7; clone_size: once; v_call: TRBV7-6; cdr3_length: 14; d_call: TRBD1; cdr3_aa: CASSLGQGTAEQYF; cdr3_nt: TGTGCCAGCAGCTTAGGACAGGGGACTGCCGAGCAGTACTTC
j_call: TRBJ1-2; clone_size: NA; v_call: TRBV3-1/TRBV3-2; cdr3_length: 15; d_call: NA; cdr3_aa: CASSQGDRRGWGYTF; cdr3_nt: TGTGCCAGCAGCCAAGGGGATAGACGGGGATGGGGCTACACCTTC
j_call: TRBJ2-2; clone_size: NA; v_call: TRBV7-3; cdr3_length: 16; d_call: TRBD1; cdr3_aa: CASSGTGTGKTGELFF; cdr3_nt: TGTGCCAGCAGCGGCACCGGGACAGGAAAAACCGGGGAGCTGTTTTTT
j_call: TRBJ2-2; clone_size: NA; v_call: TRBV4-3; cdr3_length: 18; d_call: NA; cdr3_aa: CASSQRSSGGGNTGELFF; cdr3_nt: TGCGCCAGCAGCCAACGGTCGTCGGGGGGCGGAAACACCGGGGAGCTGTTTTTT
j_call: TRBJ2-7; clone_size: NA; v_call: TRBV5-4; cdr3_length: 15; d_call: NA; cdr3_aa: CASSLDSTIAYEQYF; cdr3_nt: TGTGCCAGCAGCTTGGATTCGACTATAGCTTACGAGCAGTACTTC
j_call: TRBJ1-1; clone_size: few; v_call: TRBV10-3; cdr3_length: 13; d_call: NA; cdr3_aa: CAISESRGGEAFF; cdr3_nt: TGTGCCATCAGTGAGTCGAGGGGGGGTGAAGCTTTCTTT
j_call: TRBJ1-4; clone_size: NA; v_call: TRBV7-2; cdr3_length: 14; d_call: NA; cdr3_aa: CASSFGSPREKLFF; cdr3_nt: TGTGCCAGCAGCTTCGGGTCACCAAGAGAAAAACTGTTTTTT
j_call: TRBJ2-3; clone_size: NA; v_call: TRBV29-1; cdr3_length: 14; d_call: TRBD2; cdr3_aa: CSVGPGGVTDTQYF; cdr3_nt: TGCAGCGTGGGCCCCGGGGGGGTCACAGATACGCAGTATTTT
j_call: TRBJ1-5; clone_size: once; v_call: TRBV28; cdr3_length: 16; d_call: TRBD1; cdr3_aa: CASSFNRGPLNQPQHF; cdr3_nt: TGTGCCAGCAGTTTTAACAGGGGCCCCCTTAATCAGCCCCAGCATTTT
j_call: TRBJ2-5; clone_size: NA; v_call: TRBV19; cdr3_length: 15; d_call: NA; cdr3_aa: CASSPQATREETQYF; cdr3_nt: TGTGCCAGTAGTCCCCAAGCTACTAGAGAAGAGACCCAGTACTTC
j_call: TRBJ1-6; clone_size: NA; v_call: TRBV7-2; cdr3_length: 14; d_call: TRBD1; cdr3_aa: CASSLGQGQAPLHF; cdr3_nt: TGTGCCAGCAGCTTGGGACAGGGACAGGCACCCCTCCACTTT
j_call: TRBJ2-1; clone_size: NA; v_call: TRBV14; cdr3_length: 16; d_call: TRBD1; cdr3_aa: CASSHTGTGAYNEQFF; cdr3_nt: TGTGCCAGCAGCCATACCGGGACAGGGGCCTACAATGAGCAGTTCTTC
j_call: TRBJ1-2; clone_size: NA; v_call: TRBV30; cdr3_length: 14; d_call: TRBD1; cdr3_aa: CAWNRQGAVYGYTF; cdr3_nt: TGTGCCTGGAACAGACAGGGGGCAGTCTATGGCTACACCTTC
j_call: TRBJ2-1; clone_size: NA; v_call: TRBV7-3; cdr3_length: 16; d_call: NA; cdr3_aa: CASSEKERVSYNEQFF; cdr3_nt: TGTGCCAGCAGCGAAAAGGAGCGCGTCTCCTACAATGAGCAGTTCTTC
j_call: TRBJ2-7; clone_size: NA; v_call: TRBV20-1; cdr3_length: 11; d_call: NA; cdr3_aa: CSASRDYEQYF; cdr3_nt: TGCAGTGCTAGTCGGGACTACGAGCAGTACTTC
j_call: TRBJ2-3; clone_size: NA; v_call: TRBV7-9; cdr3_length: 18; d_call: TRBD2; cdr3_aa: CASSLGATSGVSADTQYF; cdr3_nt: TGTGCCAGCAGCTTGGGGGCGACTAGCGGGGTTTCTGCAGATACGCAGTATTTT
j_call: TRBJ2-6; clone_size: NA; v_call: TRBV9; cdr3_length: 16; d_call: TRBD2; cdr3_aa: CASSRWGGSGANVLTF; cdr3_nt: TGTGCCAGCAGCCGATGGGGGGGCTCTGGGGCCAACGTCCTGACTTTC
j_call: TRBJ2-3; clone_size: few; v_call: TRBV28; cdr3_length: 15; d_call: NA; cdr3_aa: CASSTGDPSTDTQYF; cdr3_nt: TGTGCCAGCAGCACGGGGGACCCTAGCACAGATACGCAGTATTTT
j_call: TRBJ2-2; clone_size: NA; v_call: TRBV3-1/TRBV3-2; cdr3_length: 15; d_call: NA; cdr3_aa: CASSPLRGGTGELFF; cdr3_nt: TGTGCCAGCAGCCCCCTGCGGGGCGGCACCGGGGAGCTGTTTTTT
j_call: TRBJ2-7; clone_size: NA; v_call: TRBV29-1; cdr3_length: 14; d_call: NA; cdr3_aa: CSFSRGTSIYEQYF; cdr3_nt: TGCAGCTTCTCCAGGGGGACTAGTATCTACGAGCAGTACTTC
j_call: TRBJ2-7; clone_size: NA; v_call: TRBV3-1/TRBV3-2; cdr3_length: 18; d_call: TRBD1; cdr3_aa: CASSQALLRSGQGYEQYF; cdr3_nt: TGTGCCAGCAGCCAAGCCCTTCTTAGATCGGGACAGGGGTACGAGCAGTACTTC
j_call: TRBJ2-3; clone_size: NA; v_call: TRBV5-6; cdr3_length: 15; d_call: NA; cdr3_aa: CASSLTLASADTQYF; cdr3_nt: TGTGCCAGCAGCTTAACCCTAGCAAGCGCAGATACGCAGTATTTT
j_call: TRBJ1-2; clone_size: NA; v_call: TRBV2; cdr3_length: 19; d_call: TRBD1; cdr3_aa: CASSEVLQTGGAYGYGYTF; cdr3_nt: TGTGCCAGCAGTGAAGTACTTCAGACAGGGGGCGCCTATGGCTATGGCTACACCTTC
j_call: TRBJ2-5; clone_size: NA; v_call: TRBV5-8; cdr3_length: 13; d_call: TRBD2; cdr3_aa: CASSLSGGETQYF; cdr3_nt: TGTGCCAGCAGCTTAAGCGGGGGGGAGACCCAGTACTTC
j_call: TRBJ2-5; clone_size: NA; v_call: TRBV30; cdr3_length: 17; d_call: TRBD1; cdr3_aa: CAWSVRQTGLREETQYF; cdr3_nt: TGTGCCTGGAGTGTACGTCAGACAGGGTTAAGGGAAGAGACCCAGTACTTC
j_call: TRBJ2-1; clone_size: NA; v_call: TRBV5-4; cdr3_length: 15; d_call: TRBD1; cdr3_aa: CASSLAAGQVNEQFF; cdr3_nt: TGTGCCAGCAGCTTGGCCGCGGGACAGGTTAATGAGCAGTTCTTC
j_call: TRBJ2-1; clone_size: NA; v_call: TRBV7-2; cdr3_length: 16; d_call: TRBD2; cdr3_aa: CASSYAGTSGYNEQFF; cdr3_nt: TGTGCCAGCAGCTACGCCGGGACTAGCGGATACAATGAGCAGTTCTTC
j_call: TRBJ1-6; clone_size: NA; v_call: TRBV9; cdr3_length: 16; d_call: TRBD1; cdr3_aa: CASSVGGVTGNSPLHF; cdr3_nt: TGTGCCAGCAGCGTCGGGGGTGTGACAGGGAATTCACCCCTCCACTTT
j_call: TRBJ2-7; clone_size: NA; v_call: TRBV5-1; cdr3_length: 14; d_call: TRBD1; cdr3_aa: CASSFSGQGYEQYF; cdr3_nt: TGCGCCAGCAGCTTCTCGGGACAGGGCTACGAGCAGTACTTC
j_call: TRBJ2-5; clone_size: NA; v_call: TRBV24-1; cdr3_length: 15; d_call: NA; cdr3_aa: CATSDLFGAQETQYF; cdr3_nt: TGTGCCACCAGTGATTTGTTCGGAGCCCAAGAGACCCAGTACTTC
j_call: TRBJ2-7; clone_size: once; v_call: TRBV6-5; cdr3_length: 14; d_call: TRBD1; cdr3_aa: CASSYSGGREEQYF; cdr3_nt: TGTGCCAGCAGTTACTCAGGGGGCAGGGAGGAGCAGTACTTC
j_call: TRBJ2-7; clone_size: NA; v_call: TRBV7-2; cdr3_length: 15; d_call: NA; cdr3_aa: CASSLMQGTTSEQYF; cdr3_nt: TGTGCCAGCAGCTTAATGCAGGGGACCACATCCGAGCAGTACTTC
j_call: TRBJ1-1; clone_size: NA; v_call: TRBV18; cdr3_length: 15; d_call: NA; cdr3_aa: CASSSLRGWNTEAFF; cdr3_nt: TGTGCCAGCTCATCTCTTAGGGGGTGGAACACTGAAGCTTTCTTT
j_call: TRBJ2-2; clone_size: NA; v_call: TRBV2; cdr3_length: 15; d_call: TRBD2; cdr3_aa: CASSGLAARYSELFF; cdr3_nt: TGTGCCAGCAGTGGTCTAGCGGCTCGTTATTCGGAGCTGTTTTTT
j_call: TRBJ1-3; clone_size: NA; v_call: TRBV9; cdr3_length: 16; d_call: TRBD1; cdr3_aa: CASSVSTTGTGNTIYF; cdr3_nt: TGTGCCAGCAGCGTGAGCACGACAGGGACCGGGAACACCATATATTTT
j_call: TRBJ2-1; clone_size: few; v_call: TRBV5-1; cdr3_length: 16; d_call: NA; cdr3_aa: CASRNGQSTRYNEQFF; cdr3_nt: TGCGCCAGCAGAAATGGACAGTCTACAAGGTACAATGAGCAGTTCTTC
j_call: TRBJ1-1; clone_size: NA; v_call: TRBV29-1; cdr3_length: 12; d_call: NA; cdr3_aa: CSVEDSVLEAFF; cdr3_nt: TGCAGCGTTGAAGATTCCGTACTTGAAGCTTTCTTT
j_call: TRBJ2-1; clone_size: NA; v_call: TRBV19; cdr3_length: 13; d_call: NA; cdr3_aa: CASRELADNEQFF; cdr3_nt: TGTGCCAGTAGGGAACTAGCCGACAATGAGCAGTTCTTC
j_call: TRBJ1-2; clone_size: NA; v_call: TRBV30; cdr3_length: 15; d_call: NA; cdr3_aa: CAWKWDFTTSYGYTF; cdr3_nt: TGTGCCTGGAAATGGGACTTCACCACCTCCTATGGCTACACCTTC
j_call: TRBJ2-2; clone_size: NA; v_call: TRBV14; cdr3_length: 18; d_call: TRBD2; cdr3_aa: CATEGLAGGPRNTGELFF; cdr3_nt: TGTGCCACCGAGGGACTAGCGGGGGGGCCGAGGAACACCGGGGAGCTGTTTTTT
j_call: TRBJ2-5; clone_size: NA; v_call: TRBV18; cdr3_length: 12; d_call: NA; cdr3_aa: CASSPEVETQYF; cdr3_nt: TGTGCCAGCTCACCAGAGGTTGAGACCCAGTACTTC
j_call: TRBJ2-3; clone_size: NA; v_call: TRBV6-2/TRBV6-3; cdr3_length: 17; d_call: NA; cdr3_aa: CASSYQSGIPSTDTQYF; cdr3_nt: TGTGCCAGCAGTTACCAGTCCGGGATCCCTAGCACAGATACGCAGTATTTT
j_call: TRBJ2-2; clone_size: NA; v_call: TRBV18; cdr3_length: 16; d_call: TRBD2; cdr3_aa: CASSPLAGELAGELFF; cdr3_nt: TGTGCCAGCTCACCATTAGCGGGAGAATTGGCCGGGGAGCTGTTTTTT
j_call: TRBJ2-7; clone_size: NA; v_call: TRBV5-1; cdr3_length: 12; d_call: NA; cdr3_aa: CASGRTDYEQYF; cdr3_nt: TGCGCCAGCGGACGGACAGACTACGAGCAGTACTTC